Listed below are T cell receptor beta chains from one sample, sequenced in a study of T cell responses to AZD1222 COVID-19 vaccine. This table comes from immunoSEQ multiplex PCR, and its TCRdb copy is limited to in-frame clones, with some not included. This table has about 94,000 clones, 70% to 90% appearing once. The material sequenced was peripheral blood, taken 28 days after the second AZD1222 dose. The receptors originated from an adult who received the AZD1222 COVID-19 vaccine. The CDR3 runs from the conserved cysteine through the conserved F or W. D genes are given only for firm matches. Size is omitted from some rows. Given values are once, few, many or a class for expanded clones.

CASSFPGESYEQYF	TGTGCCAGCAGCTTCCCGGGAGAATCCTACGAGCAGTACTTC	TRBV5-6	TRBJ2-7	.	.
CASSYGGRLNSPLHF	TGTGCCAGCAGTTACGGGGGACGGCTTAATTCACCCCTCCACTTT	TRBV6-5	TRBJ1-6	.	.
CASSPWTDRYEQYF	TGTGCCAGCAGCCCATGGACAGATCGATACGAGCAGTACTTC	TRBV6-5	TRBJ2-7	.	.
CASSIYTGNTIYF	TGTGCCAGTAGTATTTATACTGGAAACACCATATATTTT	TRBV19	TRBJ1-3	.	few
CASSPDRGSSYGYTF	TGCGCCAGCAGCCCGGACAGGGGCTCTTCCTATGGCTACACCTTC	TRBV4-1	TRBJ1-2	TRBD1	few
CASKAGGNTGELFF	TGTGCCAGCAAGGCAGGGGGCAACACCGGGGAGCTGTTTTTT	TRBV2	TRBJ2-2	TRBD1	.
CAWIPQDITDTQYF	TGTGCCTGGATTCCCCAGGACATCACAGATACGCAGTATTTT	TRBV30	TRBJ2-3	.	.
CASSRQTLVETQYF	TGTGCCAGCAGCAGACAGACCCTCGTGGAGACCCAGTACTTC	TRBV5-4	TRBJ2-5	.	.
CATSREFGLNTEAFF	TGTGCCACCAGCAGAGAATTCGGGCTGAACACTGAAGCTTTCTTT	TRBV15	TRBJ1-1	.	.
CASSWVAGGSYNEQFF	TGTGCCAGTAGTTGGGTTGCGGGGGGGTCCTACAATGAGCAGTTCTTC	TRBV19	TRBJ2-1	TRBD2	.
CASSDPQDRGSYEQYF	TGTGCCAGCAGCGACCCTCAGGACAGGGGCTCCTACGAGCAGTACTTC	TRBV28	TRBJ2-7	TRBD1	.
CASSSRQGSYRKLFF	TGCGCCAGCAGCTCCCGACAGGGGTCATACCGAAAACTGTTTTTT	TRBV5-1	TRBJ1-4	TRBD1	.
CASSLRGRPPGEQFF	TGTGCCAGCAGTTTACGGGGCCGACCCCCCGGTGAGCAGTTCTTC	TRBV27	TRBJ2-1	.	.
CASSLGAVTDTQYF	TGTGCCAGCAGCTTAGGGGCAGTCACAGATACGCAGTATTTT	TRBV11-3	TRBJ2-3	.	.
CASSPGYNEQFF	TGTGCCAGCAGCCCAGGCTACAATGAGCAGTTCTTC	TRBV3-1/TRBV3-2	TRBJ2-1	.	.
CSVNRAGNEQFF	TGCAGCGTCAACAGGGCCGGAAATGAGCAGTTCTTC	TRBV29-1	TRBJ2-1	.	.
CASSPHDTGELFF	TGTGCCAGCAGCCCTCACGACACCGGGGAGCTGTTTTTT	TRBV7-3	TRBJ2-2	.	.
CASSQEQGLADTQYF	TGCGCCAGCAGCCAAGAGCAGGGTTTGGCAGATACGCAGTATTTT	TRBV4-3	TRBJ2-3	.	.
CASSEGVLEQYF	TGTGCCAGCAGTGAAGGGGTCCTCGAGCAGTACTTC	TRBV2	TRBJ2-7	.	.
CASSLEESRQFF	TGTGCCAGCAGCTTAGAGGAGAGCCGACAGTTCTTC	TRBV7-2	TRBJ2-1	.	.
CASSTPGQGAGDTQYF	TGTGCCAGCAGTACTCCGGGACAGGGGGCCGGAGATACGCAGTATTTT	TRBV28	TRBJ2-3	TRBD1	.
CASSQDLGTGDYEQYF	TGTGCCAGCAGCCAAGATCTTGGGACAGGGGACTACGAGCAGTACTTC	TRBV14	TRBJ2-7	TRBD1	once
CASRGDPPPTDTQYF	TGTGCCAGCAGGGGGGACCCCCCACCCACAGATACGCAGTATTTT	TRBV6-6	TRBJ2-3	.	.
CASSLLGGYNEKLFF	TGTGCCAGCAGTTTATTGGGGGGATATAATGAAAAACTGTTTTTT	TRBV27	TRBJ1-4	.	.
CASSSGLGSYEQYF	TGTGCCAGCAGCTCAGGACTAGGTTCCTACGAGCAGTACTTC	TRBV7-3	TRBJ2-7	TRBD2	few
CASSYSSSSYEQYF	TGTGCCAGCAGTTATTCGAGTAGTAGCTACGAGCAGTACTTC	TRBV6-2/TRBV6-3	TRBJ2-7	.	.
CAWSSTIEGQPQHF	TGTGCCTGGAGCTCCACCATCGAAGGACAGCCCCAGCATTTT	TRBV30	TRBJ1-5	.	.
CASSVQSYSNQPQHF	TGTGCCAGCAGTGTACAGAGCTATAGCAATCAGCCCCAGCATTTT	TRBV2	TRBJ1-5	.	.
CASSLERTGGNEQFF	TGTGCCAGCAGCTTAGAGAGGACAGGGGGCAATGAGCAGTTCTTC	TRBV7-3	TRBJ2-1	TRBD1	.
CASSPAGNSEAFF	TGTGCCAGCAGCCCGGCCGGGAACTCTGAAGCTTTCTTT	TRBV9	TRBJ1-1	.	.
CASSLVLGGYNEKLFF	TGTGCCAGCAGCTTAGTTCTGGGGGGTTATAATGAAAAACTGTTTTTT	TRBV7-2	TRBJ1-4	.	.